What follows are 22 T cell receptor beta chains derived from one specimen sequenced in a study of vaccination effects on CD4 cells after COVID-19 (dated by TCRdb to the early 2020s). These receptors have no identified antigens. In the ViraFEST assay, PBMC were stimulated with viral peptide pools, and TCR sequencing was then used to find antigen-specific CD4+ T cell clonotypes based on their expansion. After approximately eleven days of culture, CD4+ T cells were isolated with the EasySep CD4+ T cell isolation kit. The library was produced with the immunoSEQ multiplex PCR assay. In TCRdb, the immuneACCESS table is reduced to in-frame sequences with V and J assigned. These tables do not hold every clone; where another copy was compared, an unresolved V gene accounts for under half, and the others remain unexplained. Within this sample are tens of thousands of clones, with approximately 74% of them counted one time only. Jointly, the top ten make up roughly 1.9% of the sample.

The sequencing here drew on CD4+ T cells from PBMCs cultured with HCoV-229E spike peptides, taken before COVID-19 vaccination. The cell subset or site label for this specimen denotes: HCoV-229E spike overlapping peptide pool stimulation. The receptors were gathered from a human donor who received a COVID-19 vaccine.

The chain joins TRBV11-3 to TRBJ2-2; 8 bases agree with TRBD1. In germline, CDR1 is SGHNT, CDR2 YENEEA. J lost 4 bases, V lost 6 bases, and 4 bases had no gene match. The CDR3 loop spans 14 amino acids. CDR3 sequence (DNA): TGTGCCAGCAGTAAAGACAGGGGCACCGGGGAGCTGTTTTTT. It is translated as CASSKDRGTGELFF.

J is TRBJ2-3 and V is TRBV2; D not certain. The ends were cut back, 5 bases at V and 0 bases at J, with 9 bases in the middle. The germline CDR1 and CDR2 sequences are SNHLY and FYNNEI. The CDR3 length is 14 residues. The CDR3 DNA follows: TGTGCCAGCAGTCGTCAAACTAGCACAGATACGCAGTATTTT. Its protein is CASSRQTSTDTQYF. The variable domain in full, completed from reference TRBV2 and TRBJ2-3, reads EPEVTQTPSHQVTQMGQEVILRCVPISNHLYFYWYRQILGQKVEFLVSFYNNEISEKSEIFDDQFSVERPDGSNFTLKIRSTKLEDSAMYFCASSRQTSTDTQYFGPGTRLTVL.

The chain combines TRBV19 with TRBJ2-4; maybe TRBD1 (5 bases). The CDR3 has 14 amino acids. V shed 3 bases and J shed 4 bases, with 10 bases lying between them. In germline, CDR1 is LNHDA, CDR2 SQIVND (reference sequence). The chain's CDR3 is CASSIVQEKNIQYF. For the CDR3, the DNA is TGTGCCAGTAGTATTGTACAGGAAAAAAACATTCAGTACTTC.

This clone was observed a handful of times. The rearrangement uses TRBV7-2 and TRBJ2-5, with D possibly being TRBD2 (5 bases). Germline lookup yields CDR1 SGHTA and CDR2 FQGNSA. The V gene lost 0 bases and the J gene lost 5 bases, with 13 bases spanning the gap. CDR3 length: 15 amino acids. This CDR3 is CASSLAGRAVETQYF. CDR3 coding DNA: TGTGCCAGCAGCTTAGCTGGCAGAGCGGTGGAGACCCAGTACTTC. The variable domain in full, completed from reference TRBV7-2 and TRBJ2-5, reads GAGVSQSPSNKVTEKGKDVELRCDPISGHTALYWYRQSLGQGLEFLIYFQGNSAPDKSGLPSDRFSAERTGGSVSTLTIQRTQQEDSAVYLCASSLAGRAVETQYFGPGTRLLVL.

The genes are TRBV21-1 and TRBJ2-7; the table's D gene call, TRBD2, was not cross checked with the DNA. TRBV21-1 is assigned pseudogene status. The CDR3 has 16 amino acids. CDR3 nucleotide sequence: TGTGCCAGCAGCAAACCGCGACTAGCGGGGGTCTACGAGCAGTACGTC. It encodes CASSKPRLAGVYEQYV.

This clone appeared a few times. The V gene is TRBV2, the J gene TRBJ1-6; possible D gene TRBD1, 6 bases. CDR3 length: 14 residues. Trimming took off 5 bases at V and 8 bases at J, with 13 bases between the two ends. Germline assignment: CDR1 SNHLY and CDR2 FYNNEI. The CDR3 DNA reads as TGTGCCAGCAGTAATACAGGGAAACATTCACCCCTCCACTTT. This sequence encodes CASSNTGKHSPLHF.

The chain recombines TRBV7-2 with TRBJ2-3, with D perhaps given as TRBD1 or TRBD2 (5 bases each). CDR1 SGHTA and CDR2 FQGNSA come from the germline V gene. Trimming shortened V by 1 base and J by 3 bases, and 17 bases separated the two germline ends. There are 17 residues in the CDR3. In nucleotides, the CDR3 is TGTGCCAGCAGCTTAGTGGGGACGAGAGGTCTAACAGATACGCAGTATTTT. Amino acid sequence: CASSLVGTRGLTDTQYF. The whole variable domain, remainder taken from reference TRBV7-2 and TRBJ2-3, is GAGVSQSPSNKVTEKGKDVELRCDPISGHTALYWYRQSLGQGLEFLIYFQGNSAPDKSGLPSDRFSAERTGGSVSTLTIQRTQQEDSAVYLCASSLVGTRGLTDTQYFGPGTRLTVL.

The chain employs TRBV11-2 and TRBJ1-2; TRBD1 might be the D (6 bases). V was trimmed by 1 base and J by 7 bases, leaving 10 bases between them. The CDR3 length is 13 residues. CDR1 and CDR2 (germline): SGHAT, FQNNGV. Here the CDR3 reads CASSLVAGAGYTF. The CDR3 nucleotides are TGTGCCAGCAGCTTAGTAGCAGGGGCTGGCTACACCTTC. Based on the CDR3 plus reference TRBV11-2 and TRBJ1-2, the full variable domain is EAGVAQSPRYKIIEKRQSVAFWCNPISGHATLYWYQQILGQGPKLLIQFQNNGVVDDSQLPKDRFSAERLKGVDSTLKIQPAKLEDSAVYLCASSLVAGAGYTFGSGTRLTVV.

The CDR3 sequence: CASSQTGYFYGYTF. CDR3 DNA: TGTGCCAGCAGCCAAACAGGGTACTTCTATGGCTACACCTTC. V is TRBV3-1 (or the pseudogene TRBV3-2) and J is TRBJ1-2; D perhaps matches TRBD1 (6 bases). Germline V gene lookup returns CDR1 LGHDT and CDR2 YNNKEL (reference sequence). Trimming took off 2 bases at V and 4 bases at J, with 11 bases between the two ends. This CDR3 contains 14 residues.

The chain recombines TRBV9 with TRBJ2-1; D might be TRBD1 (6 bases). V was cut by 0 bases and J by 7 bases, with 14 bases left in between. The CDR3 consists of 15 residues. CDR1 is SGDLS, CDR2 YYNGEE, per germline. For the CDR3, the DNA is TGTGCCAGCAGCGTAGGACAGGTTATATCGAATGAGCAGTTCTTC. Its translation is CASSVGQVISNEQFF.

The chain is built from TRBV6-1 and TRBJ2-1; D is unresolved. CDR1 and CDR2 (germline): MNHNS, SASEGT. V was pared by 2 bases and J by 4 bases, with 3 bases between. The CDR3 contains 12 residues. The DNA for the CDR3 is TGTGCCAGCAGTGAAAGGTACAATGAGCAGTTCTTC. As protein: CASSERYNEQFF.

The chain carries TRBV3-1 (or the pseudogene TRBV3-2) and TRBJ1-2, with D perhaps TRBD1 (6 bases). V lost 4 bases to trimming and J lost 7 bases, with 19 bases between them. Germline CDR1 reads LGHDT; CDR2 reads YNNKEL (reference sequence). The CDR3 loop spans 15 amino acids. CDR3 nucleotide sequence: TGTGCCAGCAGCCCTAACAGGGAAGTGTGGCCTGGCTACACCTTC. Its protein product is CASSPNREVWPGYTF.

This clone is a singleton in its sample. The chain is built from TRBV5-1 and TRBJ2-2; D unresolved. V was cut by 0 bases and J by 2 bases, with 8 bases left in between. CDR1 and CDR2 from the germline V gene are SGHRS and YFSETQ. The CDR3 covers 15 residues. CDR3 in amino acids: CASSLADGNTGELFF. CDR3 nucleotides: TGCGCCAGCAGCTTGGCCGACGGAAACACCGGGGAGCTGTTTTTT.

This clone showed up just a few times. CDR3 amino acids: CASSTRTSAINEQFF. The CDR3 bases are TGTGCCAGCAGCACCCGGACTAGCGCAATCAATGAGCAGTTCTTC. V usage is TRBV3-1 (or the pseudogene TRBV3-2) and J usage is TRBJ2-1; the match to TRBD2 covers 9 bases. The CDR3 has 15 amino acids. J was trimmed by 6 bases and V by 5 bases; bases with no gene match: 8. Germline CDR1 and CDR2: LGHDT and YNNKEL (reference sequence).

The chain couples TRBV24-1 to TRBJ2-5; TRBD1 agrees at 10 bases. V was pared by 4 bases and J by 5 bases, with 9 bases of the junction left unmatched. The length of the CDR3 is 16 residues. Germline CDR1 reads KGHDR; CDR2 reads SFDVKD. The CDR3 is CATSDPGQGPLETQYF. For the CDR3, the DNA is TGTGCCACCAGTGACCCGGGACAGGGGCCGCTCGAGACCCAGTACTTC.

The V call is TRBV29-1, the J call TRBJ2-5; D might be TRBD1 (6 bases). Trimming shortened V by 3 bases and J by 4 bases, and 12 bases separated the two germline ends. The V gene's germline CDR1 is SQVTM and CDR2 ANQGSEA. The CDR3 totals 13 residues. CDR3 amino acids: CSVDLSGAETQYF. The CDR3 bases are TGCAGCGTTGACCTTTCAGGGGCAGAGACCCAGTACTTC.

The rearrangement links TRBV28 to TRBJ1-3; no reliable D call. Germline V lookup: CDR1 MDHEN, CDR2 SYDVKM. V shed 4 bases and J shed 0 bases, with 4 bases lying between them. The CDR3 extends over 13 amino acids. Here the CDR3 reads CASSSTSGNTIYF. Written as DNA, the CDR3 is TGTGCCAGCAGTTCTACCTCTGGAAACACCATATATTTT.

This clone appeared a few times. The gene calls are TRBV7-2 and TRBJ1-2; TRBD1 matches 8 bases. J gave up 2 bases and V 1 base, and 3 bases lay outside the gene matches. Per germline, CDR1 SGHTA and CDR2 FQGNSA. The length of the CDR3 is 15 residues. CDR3 DNA: TGTGCCAGCAGCTTAGTACCAGGGGGCAACTATGGCTACACCTTC. Encoded protein: CASSLVPGGNYGYTF.

V is TRBV6-5 and J is TRBJ2-1; 8 bases fit TRBD2. CDR1 MNHEY and CDR2 SVGAGI come from the germline V gene. V shed 4 bases and J 9 bases; nucleotides not matched to a gene: 14. The CDR3 has 16 amino acids. This chain's CDR3 is CASSSILGTSYAEQFF. The CDR3 DNA is TGTGCCAGCAGTTCCATCCTCGGGACTAGTTACGCTGAGCAGTTCTTC.

The gene calls are TRBV28 and TRBJ2-6; 8 bases are shared with TRBD1. Germline V gene sequence: CDR1 MDHEN, CDR2 SYDVKM. The CDR3 loop spans 17 amino acids. V lost 5 bases to trimming and J lost 4 bases; unmatched junction nucleotides: 10. CDR3 nucleotides: TGTGCCAGCAGTCCAAACAGGGGGGCATCCGGGGCCAACGTCCTGACTTTC. Translation gives CASSPNRGASGANVLTF.

This clone was counted once. The gene calls are TRBV6-6 and TRBJ1-2; the D gene is possibly TRBD1 (6 bases). This CDR3 comprises 15 residues. With 5 bases removed from V and 4 bases from J, the gap between germline ends came to 17 bases. The germline V gene has CDR1 MNHNY and CDR2 SVGAGI (reference sequence). In DNA form, the CDR3 reads TGTGCCAGCAGTCGACAGGCTGGGCGCGGCTATGGCTACACCTTC. Its protein product is CASSRQAGRGYGYTF.

V is TRBV7-2 and J is TRBJ1-1; 9 bases agree with TRBD1. Germline loops: CDR1 SGHTA, CDR2 FQGNSA. This CDR3 comprises 14 residues. V shed 4 bases, J shed 2 bases, and the junction held 2 bases outside the gene matches. This chain's CDR3 is CASSSQGANTEAFF. The CDR3 nucleotides are TGTGCCAGCAGCTCACAGGGGGCTAACACTGAAGCTTTCTTT. Based on the CDR3 plus reference TRBV7-2 and TRBJ1-1, the full variable domain is GAGVSQSPSNKVTEKGKDVELRCDPISGHTALYWYRQSLGQGLEFLIYFQGNSAPDKSGLPSDRFSAERTGGSVSTLTIQRTQQEDSAVYLCASSSQGANTEAFFGQGTRLTVV.